A selection of T cell receptor beta chains follows, all from one sample in a study of blood T cell repertoires in COVID-19. Clones were read by immunoSEQ multiplex PCR, and TCRdb kept only the in-frame ones, dropping some. The sample contains 350,000 to 400,000 clones, just over 90% of which appear only once. The material sequenced was PBMCs or T cells enriched from blood (not recorded which). All receptors come from a woman aged 40 to 49 who had been exposed to COVID-19. Both conserved end residues are trimmed from each CDR3.

j_call v_call cdr3_aa
TRBJ2-2 TRBV18 ASSPAVNTGELF
TRBJ2-1 TRBV6-5 ASSYSAPRGNEQF
TRBJ2-2 TRBV7-3 ASRGRINTGELF
TRBJ2-1 TRBV9 ASSVGPSGNNEQF
TRBJ1-2 TRBV27 ASSPPPSRGAYGYT
TRBJ1-6 TRBV19 ASSIYPPTRSSYNSPLH
TRBJ1-6 TRBV25-1 ASSGRQGYNSPLH
TRBJ1-2 TRBV5-1 ASSLEGQGGYGYT
TRBJ1-1 TRBV5-1 ASRQGMENTEAF
TRBJ1-1 TRBV7-3 ASSLYYTAEAF
TRBJ1-5 TRBV2 ASSDATGLSNQPQH
TRBJ2-3 TRBV2 ASKGPGGSTDTQY
TRBJ1-5 TRBV19 ASSQRVNNQPQH
TRBJ1-3 TRBV5-1 ASSLGTGAGNTIY
TRBJ1-3 TRBV15 ATSTIQGPRNTIY
TRBJ2-7 TRBV19 ASSIKGGEQY
TRBJ2-6 TRBV7-2 ASSLTSGSIAGANVLT
TRBJ1-4 TRBV7-2 ASSLAGAATNEKLF
TRBJ2-5 TRBV7-9 ASSRRLVEQETQY
TRBJ2-2 TRBV6-2/TRBV6-3 ASTPGPNTGELF
TRBJ1-6 TRBV2 ASSESRYSPLH
TRBJ2-3 TRBV29-1 SVVGTSGRGSTDTQY
TRBJ1-2 TRBV29-1 SVGGPLLNYGYT
TRBJ1-3 TRBV30 ACRQGAGNTIY
TRBJ1-1 TRBV9 ASSVDTTEMNTEAF
TRBJ1-2 TRBV5-4 ASSRAGIPVEGYT
TRBJ1-1 TRBV24-1 ATSDFDTGNGTEAF
TRBJ1-3 TRBV19 ASSPQGAGNTIY
TRBJ2-1 TRBV7-9 ASSRRGGGGGASWNEQF
TRBJ2-2 TRBV11-3 ASSWTGSTGELF
TRBJ1-2 TRBV7-8 ASSLGGDYGYT
TRBJ2-7 TRBV7-2 ASSLGGLATYEQY
TRBJ2-1 TRBV7-3 ASSPNSGTYNEQF
TRBJ2-3 TRBV2 ASSEGQGLVDTQY
TRBJ1-1 TRBV11-2 ASSRDRERGF